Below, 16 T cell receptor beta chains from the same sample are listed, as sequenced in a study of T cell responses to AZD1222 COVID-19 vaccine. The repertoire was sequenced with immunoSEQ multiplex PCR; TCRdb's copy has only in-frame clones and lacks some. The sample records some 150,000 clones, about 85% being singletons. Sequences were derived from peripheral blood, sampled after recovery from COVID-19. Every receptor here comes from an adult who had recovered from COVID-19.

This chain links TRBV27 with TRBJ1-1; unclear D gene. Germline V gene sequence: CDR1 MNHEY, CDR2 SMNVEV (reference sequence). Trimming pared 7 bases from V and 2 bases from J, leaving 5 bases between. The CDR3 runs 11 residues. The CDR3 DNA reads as TGTGCCAGCAAGACTAACACTGAAGCTTTCTTT. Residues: CASKTNTEAFF.

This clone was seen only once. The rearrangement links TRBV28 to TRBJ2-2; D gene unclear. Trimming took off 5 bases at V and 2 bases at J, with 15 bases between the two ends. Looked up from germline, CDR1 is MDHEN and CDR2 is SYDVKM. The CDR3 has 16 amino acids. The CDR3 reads CASSLRTVRNTGELFF. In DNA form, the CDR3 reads TGTGCCAGCAGTCTAAGGACGGTGAGAAACACCGGGGAGCTGTTTTTT.

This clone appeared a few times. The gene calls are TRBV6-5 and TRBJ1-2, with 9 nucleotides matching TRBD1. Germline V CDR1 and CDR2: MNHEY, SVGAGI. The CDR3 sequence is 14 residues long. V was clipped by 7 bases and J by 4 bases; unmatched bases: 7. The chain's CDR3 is CASTTGGAGYGYTF. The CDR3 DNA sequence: TGTGCCAGCACCACAGGGGGCGCGGGCTATGGCTACACCTTC.

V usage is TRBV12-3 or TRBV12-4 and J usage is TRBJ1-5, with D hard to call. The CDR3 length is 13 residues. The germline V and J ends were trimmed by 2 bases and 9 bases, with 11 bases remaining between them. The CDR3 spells CASSLITAGPQHF. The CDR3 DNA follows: TGTGCCAGCAGTTTAATTACCGCCGGGCCCCAGCATTTT.

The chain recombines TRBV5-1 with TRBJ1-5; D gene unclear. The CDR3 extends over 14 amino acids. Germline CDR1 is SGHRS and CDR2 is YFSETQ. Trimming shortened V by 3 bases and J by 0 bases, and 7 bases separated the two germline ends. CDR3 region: CASSSDGSNQPQHF. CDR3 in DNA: TGCGCCAGCAGCTCCGACGGTAGCAATCAGCCCCAGCATTTT.

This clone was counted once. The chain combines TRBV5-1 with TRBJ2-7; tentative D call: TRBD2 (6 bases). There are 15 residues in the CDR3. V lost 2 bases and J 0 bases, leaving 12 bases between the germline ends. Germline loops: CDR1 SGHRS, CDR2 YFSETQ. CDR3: CASSFGGASSYEQYF. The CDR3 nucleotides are TGCGCCAGCAGCTTTGGCGGGGCGAGCTCCTACGAGCAGTACTTC.

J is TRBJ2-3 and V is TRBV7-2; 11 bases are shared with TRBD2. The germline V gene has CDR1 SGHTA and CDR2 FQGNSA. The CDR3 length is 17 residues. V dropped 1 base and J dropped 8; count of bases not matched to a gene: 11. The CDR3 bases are TGTGCCAGCAGCTTAGTAGCACTAGCGGGAGCAGGTGGTACGCAGTATTTT. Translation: CASSLVALAGAGGTQYF.

As DNA, the CDR3 is TGCGCCAGCAGCCAAGCGGGGTCCAGCAAGCAGTTCTTC. This sequence encodes CASSQAGSSKQFF. The chain carries TRBV4-1 and TRBJ2-1; TRBD2 is a possible D gene (5 bases). CDR1 MGHRA and CDR2 YSYEKL come from the germline V gene. The length of the CDR3 is 13 residues. Deletions cut 1 base from V and 11 bases from J, with 12 bases between.

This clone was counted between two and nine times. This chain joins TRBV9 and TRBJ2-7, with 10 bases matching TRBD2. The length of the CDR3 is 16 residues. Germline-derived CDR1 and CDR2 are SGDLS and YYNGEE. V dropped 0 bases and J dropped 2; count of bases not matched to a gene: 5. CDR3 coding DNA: TGTGCCAGCAGCGTAGCAGCTAGCGGGAGCCCCTACGAGCAGTACTTC. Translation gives CASSVAASGSPYEQYF.

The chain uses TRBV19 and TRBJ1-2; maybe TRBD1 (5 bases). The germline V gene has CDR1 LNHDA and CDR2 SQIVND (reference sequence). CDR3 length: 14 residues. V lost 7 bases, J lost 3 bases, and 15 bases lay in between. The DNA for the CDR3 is TGTGCCAGTAAAAGGGACCCAAAACACTATGGCTACACCTTC. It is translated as CASKRDPKHYGYTF.

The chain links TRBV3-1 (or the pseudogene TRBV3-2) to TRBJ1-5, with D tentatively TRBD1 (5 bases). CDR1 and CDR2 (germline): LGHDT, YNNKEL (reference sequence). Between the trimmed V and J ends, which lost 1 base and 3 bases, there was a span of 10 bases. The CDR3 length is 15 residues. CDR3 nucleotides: TGTGCCAGCAGCCAAGGCGACAGTCTCAATCAGCCCCAGCATTTT. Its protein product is CASSQGDSLNQPQHF.

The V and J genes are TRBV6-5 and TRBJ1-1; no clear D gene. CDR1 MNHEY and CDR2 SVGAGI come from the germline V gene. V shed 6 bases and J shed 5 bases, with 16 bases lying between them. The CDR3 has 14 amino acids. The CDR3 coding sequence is TGTGCCAGCAGCCCAAATTTGCAGGCTACTGAAGCTTTCTTT. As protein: CASSPNLQATEAFF.

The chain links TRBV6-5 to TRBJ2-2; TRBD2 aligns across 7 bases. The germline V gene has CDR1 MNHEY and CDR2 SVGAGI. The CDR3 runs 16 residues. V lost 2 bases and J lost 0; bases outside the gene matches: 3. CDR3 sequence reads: CASSYRAGSNTGELFF. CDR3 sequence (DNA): TGTGCCAGCAGTTACCGAGCGGGGTCGAACACCGGGGAGCTGTTTTTT.

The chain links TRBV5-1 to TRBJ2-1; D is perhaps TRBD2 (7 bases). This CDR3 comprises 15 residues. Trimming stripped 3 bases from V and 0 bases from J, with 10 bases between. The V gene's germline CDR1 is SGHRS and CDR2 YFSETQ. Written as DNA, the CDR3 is TGCGCCAGCAGCTGGGAGGGGGTCTCCTACAATGAGCAGTTCTTC. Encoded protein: CASSWEGVSYNEQFF.

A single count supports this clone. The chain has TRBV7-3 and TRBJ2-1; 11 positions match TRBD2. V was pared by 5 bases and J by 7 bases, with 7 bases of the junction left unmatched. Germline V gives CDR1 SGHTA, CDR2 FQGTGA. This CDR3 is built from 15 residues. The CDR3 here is CASSPLAGGGNEQFF. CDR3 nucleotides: TGTGCCAGCAGCCCGCTAGCGGGGGGTGGAAATGAGCAGTTCTTC.

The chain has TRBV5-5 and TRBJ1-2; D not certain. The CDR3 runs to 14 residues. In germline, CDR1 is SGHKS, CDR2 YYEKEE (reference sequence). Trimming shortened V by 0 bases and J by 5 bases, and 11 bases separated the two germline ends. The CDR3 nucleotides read TGTGCCAGCAGCTTGGTCGGCAGCTCTTATGGCTACACCTTC. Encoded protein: CASSLVGSSYGYTF.